A single sample gave rise to the 14 T cell receptor beta chains below, sequenced in a study of CD8 T cells in ankylosing spondylitis. These receptors lack a known antigen. Study observations and caveats: Within ankylosing spondylitis blood, a TCR beta motif made up of under 10 highly homologous variants appeared to be characteristic.

TCRdb called the 5' RACE reads again in MiXCR, with one record for every CDR3 protein. The sample yields 450,000 to 550,000 distinct CDR3 sequences, roughly 5.3% seen once. The sequenced sample consisted of blood, either unsorted or a sorted T cell fraction (not recorded which). The receptors were gathered from a male donor with ankylosing spondylitis.

The table lists this clonotype with many counts. The chain carries TRBV5-1 and TRBJ2-7, with 9 bases fitting TRBD1. CDR3 size: 15 residues. V lost 5 bases to trimming and J lost 5 bases; unmatched junction nucleotides: 11. CDR1 is SGHRS and CDR2 is YFSETQ in the germline V gene. CDR3 in DNA: TGCGCCAGCAGTTGGCAGGGACAGGGCTTGAACGAGCAGTACTTC. Residues: CASSWQGQGLNEQYF.

This clonotype was detected many times. The gene calls are TRBV20-1 and TRBJ1-1; 7 nucleotides match TRBD1. Germline CDR1 DFQATT, CDR2 SNEGSKA (reference sequence). This CDR3 spans 13 amino acids. J was trimmed by 0 bases and V by 4 bases; bases with no gene match: 2. This chain's CDR3 is CSANRGLNTEAFF. CDR3 DNA sequence: TGCAGTGCTAACAGGGGATTGAACACTGAAGCTTTCTTT.

In its sample, this clonotype was seen a few times. CDR3 sequence: CASSSSADTEAFF. The CDR3 DNA reads TGCGCCAGCAGCTCCTCGGCGGACACTGAAGCTTTCTTT. The chain joins TRBV5-1 to TRBJ1-1, with unresolved D. The CDR3 runs 13 residues. V lost 3 bases to trimming and J lost 3 bases, with 9 bases between them. Germline CDR1 and CDR2: SGHRS and YFSETQ.

Ten or more counts support this clonotype. The V call is TRBV20-1, the J call TRBJ2-1; 12 bases line up with TRBD2. The CDR3 extends over 17 amino acids. Germline V gene data show CDR1 as DFQATT and CDR2 as SNEGSKA (reference sequence). V lost 7 bases and J lost 4; bases outside the gene matches: 14. CDR3 residues: CSGQRLAGADGYNEQFF. CDR3 coding DNA: TGCAGTGGCCAAAGACTAGCGGGGGCCGACGGGTACAATGAGCAGTTCTTC.

This clonotype appeared many times. The rearrangement joins TRBV28 to TRBJ2-3; 9 nucleotides align to TRBD2. V dropped 1 base and J dropped 5; count of bases not matched to a gene: 7. This CDR3 is built from 16 residues. The germline V gene encodes CDR1 MDHEN and CDR2 SYDVKM. The CDR3 region is CASSLSAGGHKDTQYF. CDR3 sequence (DNA): TGTGCCAGCAGTTTATCTGCGGGAGGGCACAAAGATACGCAGTATTTT.

The V gene is TRBV12-3 or TRBV12-4, the J gene TRBJ2-2; 11 nucleotides align to TRBD2. Trimming removed 11 bases from V and 2 bases from J; junction bases left unmatched: 16. The CDR3 has 18 residues. DNA of the CDR3: TGTGCCTTCTGTTTGAGGACTAGCGGGTCCTTAAACACCGGGGAGCTGTTTTTT. This translates into CAFCLRTSGSLNTGELFF.

About this clonotype itself: One base away lies a much larger clone, so this may be a sequencing read error. In this CDR3 the conserved last residue, phenylalanine or tryptophan, is missing, so a read error is likely. The chain uses TRBV7-9 and TRBJ2-7; no definite D call. Germline V gene data show CDR1 as SEHNR and CDR2 as FQNEAQ (reference sequence). V lost 3 bases, J lost 5 bases, and 14 bases lay in between. The CDR3 contains 14 residues. CDR3 bases: TGTGCCAGCAGCTTCCCCGACGCGAGGAACGAGCAGTACCTC. Translated: CASSFPDARNEQYL.

In this sample, this clonotype turned up many times. DNA for the CDR3: TGCGCCAGCAGCTTGTTAGGGGCCGCCGGGGAGCTGTTTTTT. This sequence encodes CASSLLGAAGELFF. The chain links TRBV5-1 to TRBJ2-2; perhaps TRBD1 as D (5 bases). The germline V gene encodes CDR1 SGHRS and CDR2 YFSETQ. V gave up 1 base and J gave up 6 bases, with 10 bases separating them. This CDR3 has 14 amino acids.

The table lists this clonotype with many counts. The chain carries TRBV4-3 and TRBJ1-3, with D unclear. V dropped 1 base and J dropped 0 bases, with 10 bases sitting between them. The length of the CDR3 is 16 residues. Germline CDR1 is LGHNA and CDR2 is YSLEER. The CDR3 bases are TGCGCCAGCAGCCAAGTCGTGGACCCCTCTGGAAACACCATATATTTT. Translating gives CASSQVVDPSGNTIYF.

This clonotype was seen repeatedly, ten times or more. The chain employs TRBV20-1 and TRBJ2-1, with D maybe TRBD1 (6 bases). There are 12 residues in the CDR3. CDR1 and CDR2 from the germline V gene are DFQATT and SNEGSKA (reference sequence). The CDR3 is CSAFGQNNEQFF. The CDR3 coding sequence is TGCAGCGCATTTGGACAGAACAATGAGCAGTTCTTC.

This clonotype has more than one count but fewer than ten. One end of the junction does not line up with germline, which may come from a read error. V and J are TRBV18 and TRBJ2-3, with 9 nucleotides matching TRBD2. Per germline, CDR1 KGHSH and CDR2 LQKENI. CDR3 length equals 14 residues. CDR3 in DNA: TGTGCCACCTCACCTAGCGGGGGCACAGATACGCAGTATTTT. Protein: CATSPSGGTDTQYF.

The rearrangement uses TRBV4-1 and TRBJ2-4; weak D call: TRBD1 (5 bases). The CDR3 consists of 15 residues. V dropped 1 base and J dropped 0 bases, with 7 bases sitting between them. Germline lookup yields CDR1 MGHRA and CDR2 YSYEKL. CDR3 nucleotide sequence: TGCGCCAGCAGCCAAGTCAGGGCAGCCAAAAACATTCAGTACTTC. Translation: CASSQVRAAKNIQYF.

CDR3 nucleotides: TGCGCCAGCAGCCAAGATCCCCCGGGGAATGAGCAGTTCTTC. This encodes CASSQDPPGNEQFF. The rearrangement joins TRBV4-1 to TRBJ2-1; D might be TRBD2 (5 bases). The CDR3 sequence is 14 residues long. Trimming removed 0 bases at V and 7 bases at J, with 10 bases between. The V gene's germline CDR1 is MGHRA and CDR2 YSYEKL.

This clonotype was seen many times. The chain employs TRBV5-8 and TRBJ1-2; no reliable D call. V lost 0 bases and J 6 bases, leaving 6 bases between the germline ends. The CDR3 has 12 amino acids. Germline values: CDR1 SGHTS, CDR2 YDEGEE. This CDR3 is CASSLDGDGYTF. CDR3 sequence (DNA): TGTGCCAGCAGCTTGGATGGGGATGGCTACACCTTC. The full variable domain, completed using reference TRBV5-8 and TRBJ1-2, is EAGVTQSPTHLIKTRGQQATLRCSPISGHTSVYWYQQALGLGLQFLLWYDEGEERNRGNFPPRFSGRQFPNYSSELNVNALELEDSALYLCASSLDGDGYTFGSGTRLTVV.